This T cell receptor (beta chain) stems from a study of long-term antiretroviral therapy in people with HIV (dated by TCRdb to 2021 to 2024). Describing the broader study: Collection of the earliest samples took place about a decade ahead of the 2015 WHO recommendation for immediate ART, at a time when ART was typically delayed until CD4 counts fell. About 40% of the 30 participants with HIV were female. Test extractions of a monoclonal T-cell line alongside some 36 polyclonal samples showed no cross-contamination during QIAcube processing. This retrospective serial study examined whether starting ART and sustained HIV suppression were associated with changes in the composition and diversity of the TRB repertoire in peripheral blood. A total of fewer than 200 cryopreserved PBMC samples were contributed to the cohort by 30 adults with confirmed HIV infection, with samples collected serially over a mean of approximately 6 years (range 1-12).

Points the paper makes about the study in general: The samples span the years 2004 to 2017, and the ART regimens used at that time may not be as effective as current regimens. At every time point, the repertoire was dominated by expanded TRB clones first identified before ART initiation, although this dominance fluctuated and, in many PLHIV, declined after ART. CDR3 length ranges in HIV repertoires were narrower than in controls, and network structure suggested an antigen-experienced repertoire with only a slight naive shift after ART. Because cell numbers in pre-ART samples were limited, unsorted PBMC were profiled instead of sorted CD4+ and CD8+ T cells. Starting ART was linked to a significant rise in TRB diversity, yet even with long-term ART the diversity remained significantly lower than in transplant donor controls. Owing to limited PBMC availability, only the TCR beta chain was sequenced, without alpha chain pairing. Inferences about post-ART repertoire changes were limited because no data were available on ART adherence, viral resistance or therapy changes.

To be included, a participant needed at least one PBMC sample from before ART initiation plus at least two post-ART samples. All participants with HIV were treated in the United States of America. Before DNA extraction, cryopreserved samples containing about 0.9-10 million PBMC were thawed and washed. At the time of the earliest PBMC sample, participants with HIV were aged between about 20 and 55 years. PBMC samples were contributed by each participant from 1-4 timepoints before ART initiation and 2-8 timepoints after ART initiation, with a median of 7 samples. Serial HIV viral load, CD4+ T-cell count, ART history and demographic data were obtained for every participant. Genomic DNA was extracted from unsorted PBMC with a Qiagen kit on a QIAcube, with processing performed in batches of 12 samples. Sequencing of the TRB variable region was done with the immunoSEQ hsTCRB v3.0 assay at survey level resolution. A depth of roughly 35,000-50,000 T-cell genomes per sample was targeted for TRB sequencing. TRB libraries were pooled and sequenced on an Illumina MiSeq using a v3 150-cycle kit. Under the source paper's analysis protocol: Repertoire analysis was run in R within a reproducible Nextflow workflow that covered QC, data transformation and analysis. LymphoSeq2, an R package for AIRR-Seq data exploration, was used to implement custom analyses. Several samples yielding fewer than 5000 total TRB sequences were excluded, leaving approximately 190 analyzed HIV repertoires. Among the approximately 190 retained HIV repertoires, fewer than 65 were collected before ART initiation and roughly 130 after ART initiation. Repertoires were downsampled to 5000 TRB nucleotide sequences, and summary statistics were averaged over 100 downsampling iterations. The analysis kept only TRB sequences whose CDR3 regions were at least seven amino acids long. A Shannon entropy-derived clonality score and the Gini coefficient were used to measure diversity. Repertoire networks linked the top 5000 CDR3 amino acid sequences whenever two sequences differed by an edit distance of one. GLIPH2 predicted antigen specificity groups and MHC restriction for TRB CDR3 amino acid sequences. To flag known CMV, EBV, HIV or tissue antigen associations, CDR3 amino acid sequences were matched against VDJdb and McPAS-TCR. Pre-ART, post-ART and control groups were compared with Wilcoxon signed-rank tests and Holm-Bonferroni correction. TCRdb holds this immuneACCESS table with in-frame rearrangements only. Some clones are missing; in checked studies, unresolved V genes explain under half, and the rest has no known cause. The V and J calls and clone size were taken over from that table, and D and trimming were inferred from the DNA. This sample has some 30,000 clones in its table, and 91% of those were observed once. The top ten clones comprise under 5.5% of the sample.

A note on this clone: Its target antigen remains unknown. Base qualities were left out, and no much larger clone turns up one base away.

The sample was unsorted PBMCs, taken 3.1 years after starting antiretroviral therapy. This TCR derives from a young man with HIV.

The encoded CDR3 is CASSFRQTTKNIQYF. In nucleotides, the sequence is TGTGCCAGCAGTTTTAGGCAGACCACCAAAAACATTCAGTACTTC. The sequence is built from TRBV28 and TRBJ2-4, with the D segment identity uncertain. The germline V gene provides CDR1 MDHEN and CDR2 SYDVKM. V sheds 3 bases and J sheds 2 bases, leaving 11 bases between their ends. The CDR3, from cysteine to phenylalanine, totals 15 residues. Kept here is only the CDR3 DNA, which spans 45 bases and is read in frame from base 1.